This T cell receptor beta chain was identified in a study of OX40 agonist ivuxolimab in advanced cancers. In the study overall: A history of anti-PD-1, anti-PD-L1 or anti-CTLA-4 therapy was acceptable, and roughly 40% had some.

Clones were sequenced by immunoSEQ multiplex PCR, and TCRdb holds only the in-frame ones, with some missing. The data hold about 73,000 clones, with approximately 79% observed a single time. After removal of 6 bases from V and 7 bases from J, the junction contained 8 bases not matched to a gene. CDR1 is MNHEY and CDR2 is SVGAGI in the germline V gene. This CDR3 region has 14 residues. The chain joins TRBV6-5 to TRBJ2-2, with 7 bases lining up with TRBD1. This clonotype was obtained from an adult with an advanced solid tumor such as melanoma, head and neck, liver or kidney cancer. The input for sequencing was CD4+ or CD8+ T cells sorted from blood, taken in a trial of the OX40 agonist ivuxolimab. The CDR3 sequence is CASRFDRAGGELFF. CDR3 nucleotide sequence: TGTGCCAGCAGATTCGACAGGGCGGGCGGGGAGCTGTTTTTT.